The source of this T cell receptor (beta chain) is a study of cytomegalovirus exposure and HLA in healthy donors. About the research overall: About 77 million unique TCRs from HLA-typed donors made up an early data release.

The PCR employed 60 Vbeta primers together with 13 Jbeta primers. Using immunoSEQ multiplex PCR, the repertoire was profiled, and TCRdb retains in-frame clones only, with some absent. The table lists over 100,000 clones, 75% to 85% of them singletons, with 3% in the top ten. Donors likely had unrecorded immune exposures despite being nominally healthy when sampled. Broader study findings: HLA-A and HLA-B allele assignments for most subjects were reportedly predicted accurately using TCR beta sequences.

This clone has just a few counts. Antigen unknown. The CDR3 covers 12 residues. V gave up 11 bases and J gave up 2 bases; unmatched junction bases: 5. The germline CDR1 and CDR2 sequences are ENHRY and SYGVKD. The chain links TRBV10-3 to TRBJ2-7; 8 bases line up with TRBD1. This receptor was obtained from a woman aged 18-29 years in good health and CMV-seropositive. Sequenced: PBMCs. CDR3 in DNA: TGTGCCCCACAGGGGGAGGCCTACGAGCAGTACTTC. This sequence encodes CAPQGEAYEQYF.